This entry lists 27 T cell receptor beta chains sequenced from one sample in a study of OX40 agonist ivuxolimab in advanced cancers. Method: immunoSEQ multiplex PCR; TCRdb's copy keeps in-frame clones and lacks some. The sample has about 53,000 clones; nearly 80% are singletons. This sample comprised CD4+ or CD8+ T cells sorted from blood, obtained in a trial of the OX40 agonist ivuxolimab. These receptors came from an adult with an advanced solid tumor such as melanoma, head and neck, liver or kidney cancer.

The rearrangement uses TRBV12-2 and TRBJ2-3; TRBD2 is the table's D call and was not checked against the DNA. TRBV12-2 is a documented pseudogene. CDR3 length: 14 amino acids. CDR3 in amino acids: CASRSPTHTDTQYF. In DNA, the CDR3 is TGTGCAAGTCGCTCCCCGACTCACACAGATACGCAGTATTTT.

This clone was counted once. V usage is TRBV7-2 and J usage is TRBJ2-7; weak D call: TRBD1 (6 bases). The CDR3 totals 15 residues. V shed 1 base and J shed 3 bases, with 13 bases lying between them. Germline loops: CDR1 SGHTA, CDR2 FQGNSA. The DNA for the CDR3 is TGTGCCAGCAGCTTAGAGGGACACCCAGGCTACGAGCAGTACTTC. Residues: CASSLEGHPGYEQYF.

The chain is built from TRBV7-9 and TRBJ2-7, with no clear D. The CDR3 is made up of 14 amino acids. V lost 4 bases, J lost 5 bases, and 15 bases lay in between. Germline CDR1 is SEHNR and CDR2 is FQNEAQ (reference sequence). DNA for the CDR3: TGTGCCAGCAGCTCAACTGCAGGAGTCCACGAGCAGTACTTC. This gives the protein CASSSTAGVHEQYF.

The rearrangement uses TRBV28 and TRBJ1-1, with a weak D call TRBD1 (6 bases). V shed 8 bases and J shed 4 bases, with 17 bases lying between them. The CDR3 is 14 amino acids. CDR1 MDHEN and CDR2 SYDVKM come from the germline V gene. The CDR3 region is CASAGGALGTEAFF. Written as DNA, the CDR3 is TGTGCCAGCGCCGGGGGGGCCTTGGGCACTGAAGCTTTCTTT.

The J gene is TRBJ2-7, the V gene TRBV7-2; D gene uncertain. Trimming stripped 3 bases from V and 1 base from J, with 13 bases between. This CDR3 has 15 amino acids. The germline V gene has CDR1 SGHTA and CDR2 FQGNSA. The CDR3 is CASSLADRDSYEQYF. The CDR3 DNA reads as TGTGCCAGCAGCTTGGCGGATAGGGATTCCTACGAGCAGTACTTC.

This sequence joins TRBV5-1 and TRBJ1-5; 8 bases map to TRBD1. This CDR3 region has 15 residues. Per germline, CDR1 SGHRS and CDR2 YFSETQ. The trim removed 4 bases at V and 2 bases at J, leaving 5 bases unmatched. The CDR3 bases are TGCGCCAGCAGCCCACAGGGGGGCGGCAATCAGCCCCAGCATTTT. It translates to CASSPQGGGNQPQHF.

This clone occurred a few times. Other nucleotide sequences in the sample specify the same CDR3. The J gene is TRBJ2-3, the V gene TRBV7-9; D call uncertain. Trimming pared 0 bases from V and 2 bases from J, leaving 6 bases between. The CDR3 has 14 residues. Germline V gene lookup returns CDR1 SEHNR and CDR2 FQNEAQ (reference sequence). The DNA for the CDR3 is TGTGCCAGCAGCTTAGCCAGTGACACAGATACGCAGTATTTT. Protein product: CASSLASDTDTQYF.

DNA for the CDR3: TGTGCCAGCAGCTTGGACAGTTCCTATGGCTACACCTTC. Its protein is CASSLDSSYGYTF. V is TRBV7-2 and J is TRBJ1-2; possibly TRBD1 for D (6 bases). Germline values: CDR1 SGHTA, CDR2 FQGNSA. V shed 3 bases and J shed 4 bases, with 9 bases lying between them. This CDR3 contains 13 residues.

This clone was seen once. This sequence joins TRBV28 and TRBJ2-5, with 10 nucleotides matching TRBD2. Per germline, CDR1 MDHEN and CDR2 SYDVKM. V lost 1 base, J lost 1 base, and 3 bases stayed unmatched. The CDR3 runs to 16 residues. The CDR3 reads CASSLLVAGGQETQYF. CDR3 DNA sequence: TGTGCCAGCAGTTTATTGGTAGCGGGAGGCCAAGAGACCCAGTACTTC.

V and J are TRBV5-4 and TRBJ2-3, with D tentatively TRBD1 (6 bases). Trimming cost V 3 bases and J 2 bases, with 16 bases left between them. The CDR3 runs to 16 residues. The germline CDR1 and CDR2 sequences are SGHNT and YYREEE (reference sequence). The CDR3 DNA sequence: TGTGCCAGCAGCTCGGGACCCGGGGACAACACAGATACGCAGTATTTT. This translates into CASSSGPGDNTDTQYF.

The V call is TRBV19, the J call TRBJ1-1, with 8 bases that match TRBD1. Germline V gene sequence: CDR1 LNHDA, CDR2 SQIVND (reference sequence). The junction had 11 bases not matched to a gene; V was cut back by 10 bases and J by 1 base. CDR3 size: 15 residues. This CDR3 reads CATSKTGVTNTEAFF. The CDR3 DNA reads TGTGCCACATCGAAGACAGGGGTTACGAACACTGAAGCTTTCTTT. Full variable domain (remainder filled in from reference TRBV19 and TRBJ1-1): DGGITQSPKYLFRKEGQNVTLSCEQNLNHDAMYWYRQDPGQGLRLIYYSQIVNDFQKGDIAEGYSVSREKKESFPLTVTSAQKNPTAFYLCATSKTGVTNTEAFFGQGTRLTVV.

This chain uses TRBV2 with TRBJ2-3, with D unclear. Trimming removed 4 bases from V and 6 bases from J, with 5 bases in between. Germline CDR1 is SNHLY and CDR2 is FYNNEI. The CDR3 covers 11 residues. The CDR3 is CASSVHDTQYF. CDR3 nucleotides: TGTGCCAGCAGTGTTCATGATACGCAGTATTTT.

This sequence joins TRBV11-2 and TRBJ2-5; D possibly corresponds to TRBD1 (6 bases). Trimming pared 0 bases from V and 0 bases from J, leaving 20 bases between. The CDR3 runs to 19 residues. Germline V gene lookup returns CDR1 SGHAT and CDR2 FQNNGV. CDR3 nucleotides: TGTGCCAGCAGCTTAGATTGGTCAACCTGGACAGAAAACCAAGAGACCCAGTACTTC. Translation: CASSLDWSTWTENQETQYF.

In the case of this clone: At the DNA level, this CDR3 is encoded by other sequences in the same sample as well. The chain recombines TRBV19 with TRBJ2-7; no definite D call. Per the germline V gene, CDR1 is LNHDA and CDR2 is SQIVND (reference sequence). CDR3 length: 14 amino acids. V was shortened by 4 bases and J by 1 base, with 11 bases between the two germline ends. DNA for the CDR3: TGTGCCAGTAGTAGGGGTCAAGGGTCCTACGAGCAGTACTTC. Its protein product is CASSRGQGSYEQYF. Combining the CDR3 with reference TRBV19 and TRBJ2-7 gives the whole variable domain DGGITQSPKYLFRKEGQNVTLSCEQNLNHDAMYWYRQDPGQGLRLIYYSQIVNDFQKGDIAEGYSVSREKKESFPLTVTSAQKNPTAFYLCASSRGQGSYEQYFGPGTRLTVT.

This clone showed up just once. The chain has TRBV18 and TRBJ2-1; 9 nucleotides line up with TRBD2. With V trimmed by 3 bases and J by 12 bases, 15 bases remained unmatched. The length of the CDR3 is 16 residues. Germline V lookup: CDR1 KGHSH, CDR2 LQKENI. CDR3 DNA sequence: TGTGCCAGCTCACCTATTTTGGCTAGCGGGGCTCTTGGGCAGTTCTTC. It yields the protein CASSPILASGALGQFF.

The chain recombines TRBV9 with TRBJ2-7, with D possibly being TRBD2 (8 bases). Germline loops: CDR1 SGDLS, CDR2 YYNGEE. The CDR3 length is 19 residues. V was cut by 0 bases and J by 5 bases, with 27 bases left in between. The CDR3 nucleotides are TGTGCCAGCAGCGTAGTTTATGGATTGGTAGCGGGACAGATCCACGAGCAGTACTTC. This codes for CASSVVYGLVAGQIHEQYF.

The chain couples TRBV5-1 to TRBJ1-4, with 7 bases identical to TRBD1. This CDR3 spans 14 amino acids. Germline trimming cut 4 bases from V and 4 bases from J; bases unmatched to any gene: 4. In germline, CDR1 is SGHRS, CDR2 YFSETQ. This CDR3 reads CASSTGQLNEKLFF. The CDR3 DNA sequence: TGCGCCAGCAGCACGGGACAGCTTAATGAAAAACTGTTTTTT.

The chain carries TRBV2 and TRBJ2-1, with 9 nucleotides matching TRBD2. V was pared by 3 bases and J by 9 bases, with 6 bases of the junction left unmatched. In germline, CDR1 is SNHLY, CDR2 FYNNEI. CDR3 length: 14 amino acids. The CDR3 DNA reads TGTGCCAGCAGTGAGAGACTAGCGGTCGGTGAGCAGTTCTTC. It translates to CASSERLAVGEQFF.

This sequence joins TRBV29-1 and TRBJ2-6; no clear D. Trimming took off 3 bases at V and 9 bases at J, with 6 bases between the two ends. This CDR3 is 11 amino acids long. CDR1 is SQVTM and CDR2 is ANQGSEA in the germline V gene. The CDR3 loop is CSVDSFNVLTF. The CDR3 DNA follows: TGCAGCGTTGACAGTTTCAACGTCCTGACTTTC.

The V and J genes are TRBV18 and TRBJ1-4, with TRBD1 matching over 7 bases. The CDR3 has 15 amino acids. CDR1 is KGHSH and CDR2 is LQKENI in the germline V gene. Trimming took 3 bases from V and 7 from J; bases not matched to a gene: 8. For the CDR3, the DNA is TGTGCCAGCTCACCGGGTGACAGGGCGGCTGAAAAACTGTTTTTT. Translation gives CASSPGDRAAEKLFF.

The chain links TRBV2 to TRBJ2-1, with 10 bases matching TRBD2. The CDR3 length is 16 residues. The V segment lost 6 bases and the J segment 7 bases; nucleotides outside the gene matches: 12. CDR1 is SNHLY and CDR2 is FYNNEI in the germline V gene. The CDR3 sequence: CASSLRASGRRNEQFF. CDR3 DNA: TGTGCCAGCAGCCTCCGGGCTAGCGGGAGAAGGAATGAGCAGTTCTTC.

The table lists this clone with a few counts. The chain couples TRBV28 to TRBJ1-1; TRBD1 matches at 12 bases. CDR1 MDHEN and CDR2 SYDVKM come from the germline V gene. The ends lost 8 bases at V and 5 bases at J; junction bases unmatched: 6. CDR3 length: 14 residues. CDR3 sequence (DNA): TGTGCCAGCGGGACAGGGGGCGCAGGGACTGAAGCTTTCTTT. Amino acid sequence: CASGTGGAGTEAFF.

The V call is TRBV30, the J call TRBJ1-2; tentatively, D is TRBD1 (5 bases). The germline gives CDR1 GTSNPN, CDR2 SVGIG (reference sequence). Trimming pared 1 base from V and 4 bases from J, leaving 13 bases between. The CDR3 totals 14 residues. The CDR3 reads CAWSGQTLIYGYTF. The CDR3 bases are TGTGCCTGGAGTGGACAGACTTTGATCTATGGCTACACCTTC.

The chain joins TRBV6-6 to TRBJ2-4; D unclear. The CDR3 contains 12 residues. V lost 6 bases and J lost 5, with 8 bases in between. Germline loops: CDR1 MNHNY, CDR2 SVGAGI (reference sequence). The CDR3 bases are TGTGCCAGCAGCCCCAGCCAAAACATTCAGTACTTC. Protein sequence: CASSPSQNIQYF.

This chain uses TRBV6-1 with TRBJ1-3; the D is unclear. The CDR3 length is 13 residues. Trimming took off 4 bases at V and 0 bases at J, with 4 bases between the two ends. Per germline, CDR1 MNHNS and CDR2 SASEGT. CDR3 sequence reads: CASSAASGNTIYF. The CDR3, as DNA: TGTGCCAGCAGTGCAGCCTCTGGAAACACCATATATTTT.

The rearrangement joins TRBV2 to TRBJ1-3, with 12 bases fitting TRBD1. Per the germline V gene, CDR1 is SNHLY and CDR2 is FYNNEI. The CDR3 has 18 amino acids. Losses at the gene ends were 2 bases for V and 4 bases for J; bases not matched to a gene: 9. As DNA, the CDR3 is TGTGCCAGCAGTGAAAGGGGACAGGGGGCTAGCCGGGGAAACACCATATATTTT. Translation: CASSERGQGASRGNTIYF.

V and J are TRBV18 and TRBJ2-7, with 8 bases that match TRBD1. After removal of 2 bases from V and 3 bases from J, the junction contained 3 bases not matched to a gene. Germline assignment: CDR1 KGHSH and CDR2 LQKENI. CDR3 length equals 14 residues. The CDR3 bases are TGTGCCAGCTCACCAGAGACAGGGGTCTACGAGCAGTACTTC. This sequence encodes CASSPETGVYEQYF.